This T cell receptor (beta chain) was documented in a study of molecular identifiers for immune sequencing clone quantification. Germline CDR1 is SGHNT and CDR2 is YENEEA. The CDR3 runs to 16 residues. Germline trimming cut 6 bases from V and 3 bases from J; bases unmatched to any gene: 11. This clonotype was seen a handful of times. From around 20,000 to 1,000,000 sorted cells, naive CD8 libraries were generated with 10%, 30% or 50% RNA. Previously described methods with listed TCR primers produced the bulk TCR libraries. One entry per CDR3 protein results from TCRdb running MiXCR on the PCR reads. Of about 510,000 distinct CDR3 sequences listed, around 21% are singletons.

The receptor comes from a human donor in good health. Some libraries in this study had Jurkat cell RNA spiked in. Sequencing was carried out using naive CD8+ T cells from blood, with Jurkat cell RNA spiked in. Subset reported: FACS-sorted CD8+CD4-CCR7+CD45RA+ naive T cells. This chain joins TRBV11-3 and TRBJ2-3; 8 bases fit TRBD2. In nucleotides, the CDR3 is TGTGCCAGCAGTAAGCGGTACGGCGGGGGGACAGATACGCAGTATTTT. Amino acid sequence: CASSKRYGGGTDTQYF.